The 28 T cell receptor beta chains below all came from one sample that was sequenced in a study of blood T cells in healthy people across ages. Primed by a sample-barcoded 5' primer and a J-beta primer mix, a second PCR proceeded for about 6 to 11 cycles. TCRdb re-called the 5' RACE reads with MiXCR, one entry per CDR3 protein. The data contain hundreds of thousands of distinct CDR3 sequences, roughly 26% of them seen just once; the ten biggest clones take up 3%. These sequences were also reported in another study, on T cells of mothers and their children.

Sequences were obtained from blood. The receptors were gathered from a boy aged 10-17 years in good health.

This chain links TRBV12-3 or TRBV12-4 with TRBJ2-4, with 8 bases identical to TRBD2. This CDR3 comprises 13 residues. J was trimmed by 6 bases and V by 6 bases; bases with no gene match: 4. CDR3 DNA sequence: TGTGCCAGCAGGACAAGCGGGGGAAACATTCAGTACTTC. It yields the protein CASRTSGGNIQYF.

The chain uses TRBV4-1 and TRBJ2-7; D could derive from TRBD1 or TRBD2 (6 bases each). V lost 0 bases and J lost 7, with 16 bases in between. The germline CDR1 and CDR2 sequences are MGHRA and YSYEKL. The CDR3 loop spans 15 amino acids. The chain's CDR3 is CASSQEPGGEEEQYF. CDR3 DNA: TGCGCCAGCAGCCAAGAGCCCGGGGGCGAGGAGGAGCAGTACTTC.

This clonotype has a handful of counts. The V gene is TRBV5-1, the J gene TRBJ2-5; D is perhaps TRBD1 (6 bases). Germline V gene sequence: CDR1 SGHRS, CDR2 YFSETQ. This CDR3 is 13 amino acids long. V was trimmed by 2 bases and J by 7 bases, leaving 12 bases between them. The CDR3 nucleotides are TGCGCCAGCAGCTTATCACAGGACAGGACCCAGTACTTC. It is translated as CASSLSQDRTQYF.

At least ten counts were recorded for this clonotype. The V and J genes are TRBV5-5 and TRBJ1-4, with D unclear. Trimming shortened V by 0 bases and J by 14 bases, and 11 bases separated the two germline ends. This CDR3 contains 12 residues. The germline gives CDR1 SGHKS, CDR2 YYEKEE (reference sequence). The DNA for the CDR3 is TGTGCCAGCAGCTTGGCCCAGGACGGCCTGTTTTTT. This codes for CASSLAQDGLFF.

The sample holds a few counts of this clonotype. The chain employs TRBV4-1 and TRBJ2-2; D remains ambiguous. Germline V lookup: CDR1 MGHRA, CDR2 YSYEKL. V gave up 3 bases and J gave up 4 bases, with 9 bases separating them. The CDR3 totals 14 residues. This chain's CDR3 is CASSHIQGTGELFF. In DNA, the CDR3 is TGCGCCAGCAGCCACATACAAGGCACCGGGGAGCTGTTTTTT.

This clonotype was seen only a few times. The chain combines TRBV19 with TRBJ1-5, with a weak D call TRBD1 (5 bases). From germline, CDR1 is LNHDA and CDR2 SQIVND (reference sequence). The CDR3 contains 19 residues. V was clipped by 3 bases and J by 3 bases, with 24 bases between them. CDR3 loop: CASSINKGAGKKLNQPQHF. CDR3 sequence (DNA): TGTGCCAGTAGTATTAATAAGGGAGCAGGGAAGAAGCTCAATCAGCCCCAGCATTTT.

This clonotype came up a few times. The chain is built from TRBV28 and TRBJ1-4, with D unresolved. The CDR3 covers 15 residues. Deletions cut 8 bases from V and 0 bases from J, with 13 bases between. Germline-derived CDR1 and CDR2 are MDHEN and SYDVKM. In nucleotides, the CDR3 is TGTGCCAGCGCCGCAGAAATTGCAACTAATGAAAAACTGTTTTTT. Residues: CASAAEIATNEKLFF. Full variable domain (rest looked up from reference TRBV28 and TRBJ1-4): DVKVTQSSRYLVKRTGEKVFLECVQDMDHENMFWYRQDPGLGLRLIYFSYDVKMKEKGDIPEGYSVSREKKERFSLILESASTNQTSMYLCASAAEIATNEKLFFGSGTQLSVL.

This clonotype was observed a handful of times. The J gene is TRBJ2-2, the V gene TRBV9; no definite D call. Germline-derived CDR1 and CDR2 are SGDLS and YYNGEE. Trimming stripped 0 bases from V and 2 bases from J, with 11 bases between. The CDR3 extends over 16 amino acids. The CDR3 loop reads CASSVAWTVNTGELFF. Written as DNA, the CDR3 is TGTGCCAGCAGCGTAGCTTGGACGGTCAACACCGGGGAGCTGTTTTTT.

This chain links TRBV6-1 with TRBJ2-5; 7 nucleotides align to TRBD1. CDR3 length: 16 amino acids. Looked up from germline, CDR1 is MNHNS and CDR2 is SASEGT. The V segment lost 0 bases and the J segment 4 bases; nucleotides outside the gene matches: 8. The CDR3 bases are TGTGCCAGCAGTGAAGCGACAGCGCCAGGGGGAGAGACCCAGTACTTC. Translating it yields CASSEATAPGGETQYF.

This chain connects TRBV6-4 to TRBJ1-2; no clear D gene. Germline CDR1 reads MRHNA; CDR2 reads SNTAGT. This CDR3 is built from 12 residues. V was trimmed by 2 bases and J by 7 bases, leaving 8 bases between them. CDR3 amino acids: CASSDRVGGYTF. CDR3 in DNA: TGTGCCAGCAGTGACAGGGTTGGTGGCTACACCTTC.

This sequence joins TRBV2 and TRBJ2-5, with D unclear. The CDR3 sequence is 10 residues long. Trimming removed 7 bases at V and 2 bases at J, with 2 bases between. Per germline, CDR1 SNHLY and CDR2 FYNNEI. In DNA form, the CDR3 reads TGTGCCAGCAATCAAGAGACCCAGTACTTC. It yields the protein CASNQETQYF.

This clonotype was detected many times. The V call is TRBV5-1, the J call TRBJ2-3, with TRBD2 identical over 10 bases. V lost 4 bases and J lost 5; bases outside the gene matches: 10. CDR1 and CDR2 from the germline V gene are SGHRS and YFSETQ. The CDR3 has 16 residues. CDR3 DNA sequence: TGCGCCAGCAGCCTCGCCCTTCTAGCGGGGGAAGATACGCAGTATTTT. It is translated as CASSLALLAGEDTQYF.

With regard to this clonotype: One end of the junction varies from germline; a read error may be responsible. This chain uses TRBV5-1 with TRBJ2-5; D is possibly TRBD2 (7 bases). The germline V gene has CDR1 SGHRS and CDR2 YFSETQ. CDR3 length equals 14 residues. CDR3: CAISLSAGAETQYF. The CDR3 region has the DNA TGCGCCATCAGCCTTTCCGCGGGGGCTGAGACCCAGTACTTC.

This clonotype has only a few counts. CDR3 loop: CASSLELLSYEQYF. The CDR3 DNA reads TGTGCCAGCAGCTTAGAACTCCTCTCCTACGAGCAGTACTTC. The J gene is TRBJ2-7, the V gene TRBV7-6; D is unresolved. With 1 base removed from V and 0 bases from J, the gap between germline ends came to 7 bases. The CDR3 loop spans 14 amino acids. In germline, CDR1 is SGHVS, CDR2 FNYEAQ.

The gene calls are TRBV2 and TRBJ2-3, with TRBD2 matching 7 bases. This CDR3 region has 13 residues. Trimming took 10 bases from V and 4 from J; bases not matched to a gene: 8. The germline CDR1 and CDR2 sequences are SNHLY and FYNNEI. In DNA form, the CDR3 reads TGTGCCACCGACTGGGGGGGGGCAGATACGCAGTATTTT. This translates into CATDWGGADTQYF.

This chain connects TRBV3-1 to TRBJ2-6; D is ambiguous. V shed 1 base and J shed 2 bases, with 12 bases lying between them. Germline V gene lookup returns CDR1 LGHDT and CDR2 YNNKEL (reference sequence). There are 17 residues in the CDR3. CDR3 amino acids: CASSQGDLDTGANVLTF. In DNA form, the CDR3 reads TGTGCCAGCAGCCAAGGAGACTTAGACACTGGGGCCAACGTCCTGACTTTC.

This clonotype was counted only a few times. This chain connects TRBV10-3 to TRBJ1-1, with D possibly matching TRBD1 (5 bases). The germline CDR1 and CDR2 sequences are ENHRY and SYGVKD. V lost 7 bases, J lost 1 base, and 10 bases lay in between. The CDR3 extends over 13 amino acids. The CDR3 nucleotides read TGTGCCATCAAGTCCGACAGGAACACTGAAGCTTTCTTT. Translated: CAIKSDRNTEAFF.

This clonotype was observed a single time. The rearrangement joins TRBV28 to TRBJ1-1; TRBD1 might be the D (5 bases). The length of the CDR3 is 12 residues. Germline CDR1 reads MDHEN; CDR2 reads SYDVKM. With 6 bases removed from V and 7 bases from J, the gap between germline ends came to 12 bases. The DNA for the CDR3 is TGTGCCAGCAGGGCAGGGTTCAGTGAAGCTTTCTTT. Translating it yields CASRAGFSEAFF.

Only a few counts were recorded for this clonotype. V is TRBV20-1 and J is TRBJ1-1, with D hard to call. Germline V gene lookup returns CDR1 DFQATT and CDR2 SNEGSKA (reference sequence). The CDR3 sequence is 12 residues long. Trimming cost V 6 bases and J 5 bases, with 13 bases left between them. The CDR3 is CSANDRLTEAFF. The CDR3, as DNA: TGCAGTGCCAACGACCGGTTGACTGAAGCTTTCTTT.

The chain couples TRBV21-1 to TRBJ2-1; the table's TRBD2 call for D was not verified on the DNA. Judging by the DNA end, TRBJ2-5 fits better; the J call may be wrong. TRBV21-1 counts as a pseudogene. This CDR3 is built from 17 residues. CDR3 coding DNA: TGTGCCAGCAGCAAAGGTCGAGCGGGGGAAACCCAAGAGACCCAGTACTTC. Its protein product is CASSKGRAGETQETQYF.

The table lists this clonotype with a few counts. The rearrangement links TRBV20-1 to TRBJ2-5; 9 positions agree with TRBD2. The better agreement between TRBJ2-7 and the DNA end casts doubt on the J call. Germline values: CDR1 DFQATT, CDR2 SNEGSKA (reference sequence). This CDR3 has 16 residues. The CDR3 loop reads CSARDEIFGTSSEQYF. CDR3 DNA sequence: TGCAGTGCTAGAGACGAAATATTCGGGACTAGCTCCGAGCAGTACTTC.

The genes are TRBV2 and TRBJ2-7; TRBD2 matches at 13 bases. Per the germline V gene, CDR1 is SNHLY and CDR2 is FYNNEI. V lost 1 base, J lost 2 bases, and 2 bases stayed unmatched. CDR3 length: 16 residues. The CDR3 reads CASSEGTSGGPYEQYF. DNA for the CDR3: TGTGCCAGCAGTGAAGGGACTAGCGGGGGACCCTACGAGCAGTACTTC.

This clonotype was seen a few times. The rearrangement joins TRBV10-3 to TRBJ1-2, with 8 bases lining up with TRBD1. With V trimmed by 6 bases and J by 5 bases, 8 bases remained unmatched. Germline V gene lookup returns CDR1 ENHRY and CDR2 SYGVKD. The CDR3 is 14 amino acids. This CDR3 reads CAISRGDRGYGYTF. CDR3 DNA sequence: TGTGCCATCAGCCGTGGAGACAGGGGTTATGGCTACACCTTC.

This chain uses TRBV29-1 with TRBJ2-5; maybe TRBD2 (6 bases). Germline assignment: CDR1 SQVTM and CDR2 ANQGSEA. The CDR3 is 14 residues long. Trimming left V 2 bases short and J 5 bases short, with 15 bases between. The CDR3 DNA is TGCAGCGTTGAATGGGGACTTATACTGGAGACCCAGTACTTC. Protein sequence: CSVEWGLILETQYF.

This clonotype was observed a few times. The CDR3 here is CASSWTGSNEQFF. In nucleotides, the CDR3 is TGCGCCAGCAGCTGGACAGGGAGCAATGAGCAGTTCTTC. The chain is built from TRBV5-1 and TRBJ2-1, with 8 nucleotides matching TRBD1. The ends lost 3 bases at V and 6 bases at J; junction bases unmatched: 2. Per the germline V gene, CDR1 is SGHRS and CDR2 is YFSETQ. The CDR3 consists of 13 residues.

A remark on this clonotype: At one boundary the junction diverges from the germline segment, which might be a read error. The chain couples TRBV7-9 to TRBJ2-1, with a weak D call TRBD2 (6 bases). The J call may not be correct, given that the DNA end is closer to TRBJ2-7. CDR1 SEHNR and CDR2 FQNEAQ come from the germline V gene (reference sequence). The CDR3 is 16 amino acids. CDR3 region: CASSLAAQGASYEQYF. Written as DNA, the CDR3 is TGTGCTAGCAGCTTAGCGGCCCAGGGCGCGTCCTACGAGCAGTACTTC.

The gene calls are TRBV20-1 and TRBJ2-1; 8 nucleotides match TRBD2. V shed 8 bases, J shed 4 bases, and the junction held 13 bases outside the gene matches. CDR3 length equals 15 residues. Germline V gene sequence: CDR1 DFQATT, CDR2 SNEGSKA (reference sequence). The CDR3 is CSQRVGVAGYNEQFF. CDR3 coding DNA: TGCAGTCAACGAGTCGGAGTAGCGGGGTACAATGAGCAGTTCTTC.

The chain carries TRBV11-2 and TRBJ2-2, with D possibly TRBD2 on 5 matching bases. In germline, CDR1 is SGHAT, CDR2 FQNNGV. The CDR3 sequence is 18 residues long. Trimming pared 5 bases from V and 6 bases from J, leaving 25 bases between. DNA for the CDR3: TGTGCCAGCAGCCCTCCCCCCCACCGGGATCCAAAGGCCGGGGAGCTGTTTTTT. Translating gives CASSPPPHRDPKAGELFF.